This passage covers 25 T cell receptor beta chains from one sample sequenced in a study of blood T cell repertoires in COVID-19. TCRdb keeps only in-frame clones here, not all; method: immunoSEQ multiplex PCR. The table includes under 250,000 clones, about nine tenths detected once. The sample consisted of peripheral blood. The receptors were sampled from a woman aged 25 to 39 with COVID-19, enrolled during active disease.

The CDR3 loop is CAGRTRTGNYNSPLHF. In nucleotides, the CDR3 is TGTGCCGGGAGGACAAGGACAGGGAACTATAATTCACCCCTCCACTTT. The chain couples TRBV2 to TRBJ1-6; the match to TRBD1 covers 8 bases. The CDR3 totals 16 residues. The V gene end was trimmed by 11 bases and the J gene end by 3 bases; junction bases not matched to a gene: 12. CDR1 and CDR2 from the germline V gene are SNHLY and FYNNEI.

The chain carries TRBV5-4 and TRBJ2-7, with 8 bases matching TRBD2. Germline loops: CDR1 SGHNT, CDR2 YYREEE (reference sequence). V shed 6 bases and J 1 base; nucleotides not matched to a gene: 6. This CDR3 is built from 14 residues. As DNA, the CDR3 is TGTGCCAGCACCCGGGAGGGCCGTTCCTACGAGCAGTACTTC. Its translation is CASTREGRSYEQYF.

The chain couples TRBV7-2 to TRBJ1-3; no clear D. This CDR3 has 16 amino acids. The V gene's germline CDR1 is SGHTA and CDR2 FQGNSA. Trimming removed 0 bases at V and 0 bases at J, with 9 bases between. CDR3 DNA sequence: TGTGCCAGCAGCTTAGCGAGGCAGAGCTCTGGAAACACCATATATTTT. Residues: CASSLARQSSGNTIYF.

This clone has just one count. This chain connects TRBV15 to TRBJ2-1, with TRBD2 as a possible D gene (7 bases). V dropped 0 bases and J dropped 14 bases, with 17 bases sitting between them. The CDR3 has 14 residues. Looked up from germline, CDR1 is LNHNV and CDR2 is YYDKDF (reference sequence). CDR3 region: CATSRDRVGGREFF. CDR3 DNA sequence: TGTGCCACCAGCAGAGATCGTGTAGGGGGGAGGGAGTTCTTC.

This clone was counted only a few times. The chain has TRBV5-6 and TRBJ2-6, with 7 nucleotides matching TRBD1. V shed 0 bases, J shed 0 bases, and the junction held 9 bases outside the gene matches. The CDR3 covers 19 residues. CDR1 is SGHDT, CDR2 YYEEEE, per germline. CDR3 amino acids: CASSLGGQASSSGANVLTF. The CDR3 bases are TGTGCCAGCAGCTTGGGAGGACAGGCGTCTTCCTCTGGGGCCAACGTCCTGACTTTC.

The V and J genes are TRBV5-5 and TRBJ1-5, with D possibly TRBD1 on 5 matching bases. CDR1 and CDR2 (germline): SGHKS, YYEKEE (reference sequence). The CDR3 contains 16 residues. Deletions cut 1 base from V and 5 bases from J, with 16 bases between. The CDR3 bases are TGTGCCAGCAGCTTGAGAGCCCCCAGGGCCTATCAGCCCCAGCATTTT. Its protein is CASSLRAPRAYQPQHF.

The chain links TRBV6-5 to TRBJ2-2; 7 bases align to TRBD2. V gave up 8 bases and J gave up 6 bases; unmatched junction bases: 9. The CDR3 is made up of 14 amino acids. Germline assignment: CDR1 MNHEY and CDR2 SVGAGI. In nucleotides, the CDR3 is TGTGCCAGCTCACGGGACTACCGACCCGGGGAGCTGTTTTTT. Its protein product is CASSRDYRPGELFF.

V is TRBV27 and J is TRBJ1-5; D unresolved. The CDR3 length is 14 residues. V lost 5 bases and J lost 6, with 14 bases in between. Germline V CDR1 and CDR2: MNHEY, SMNVEV (reference sequence). The CDR3 sequence: CASSHDQAGQPQHF. CDR3 coding DNA: TGTGCCAGCAGTCACGATCAGGCGGGTCAGCCCCAGCATTTT.

The chain combines TRBV10-2 with TRBJ2-1, with D perhaps TRBD2 (5 bases). Germline CDR1 is WSHSY and CDR2 is SAAADI. CDR3 size: 15 residues. V lost 4 bases to trimming and J lost 2 bases, with 12 bases between them. In DNA form, the CDR3 reads TGCGCCAGCAGTGCGGCGAGCGGACCCTACAATGAGCAGTTCTTC. The encoded protein is CASSAASGPYNEQFF.

This chain links TRBV9 with TRBJ2-1; D unclear. The CDR3 runs to 14 residues. The V end lost 0 bases, the J end lost 10 bases, and 14 bases lay between the germline ends. The germline V gene encodes CDR1 SGDLS and CDR2 YYNGEE. CDR3 DNA: TGTGCCAGCAGCGTAGTCGGCGGTCGCACAGAGCAGTTCTTC. This encodes CASSVVGGRTEQFF. The variable domain in full, completed from reference TRBV9 and TRBJ2-1, reads DSGVTQTPKHLITATGQRVTLRCSPRSGDLSVYWYQQSLDQGLQFLIQYYNGEERAKGNILERFSAQQFPDLHSELNLSSLELGDSALYFCASSVVGGRTEQFFGPGTRLTVL.

J is TRBJ1-1 and V is TRBV10-1; 9 positions match TRBD1. CDR1 and CDR2 from the germline V gene are WNHNN and SYGVQD (reference sequence). CDR3 length equals 15 residues. With 4 bases clipped from V and 5 bases from J, the junction kept 8 bases outside the gene matches. The CDR3 reads CASSASGTGYTEAFF. In DNA, the CDR3 is TGCGCCAGCAGTGCCTCCGGGACAGGGTATACTGAAGCTTTCTTT.

V is TRBV5-4 and J is TRBJ1-2; TRBD1 might be the D (6 bases). Germline V gene sequence: CDR1 SGHNT, CDR2 YYREEE (reference sequence). This CDR3 has 14 residues. Trimming took off 0 bases at V and 8 bases at J, with 14 bases between the two ends. CDR3 in amino acids: CASSLGNREGGYTF. The CDR3 DNA follows: TGTGCCAGCAGCTTGGGTAACAGGGAAGGCGGCTACACCTTC.

The chain employs TRBV30 and TRBJ1-5, with unresolved D. Germline CDR1 is GTSNPN and CDR2 is SVGIG (reference sequence). Trimming took off 1 base at V and 5 bases at J, with 12 bases between the two ends. The CDR3 has 14 amino acids. The CDR3 loop is CAWSGVAVDQPQHF. As DNA, the CDR3 is TGTGCCTGGAGTGGTGTGGCCGTGGATCAGCCCCAGCATTTT.

On this clone itself: Compared with germline, one end of the junction differs, possibly owing to a read error. The rearrangement uses TRBV19 and TRBJ2-7; weak D call: TRBD1 (6 bases). Germline assignment: CDR1 LNHDA and CDR2 SQIVND (reference sequence). The CDR3 has 14 residues. In DNA form, the CDR3 reads TGTGCCAGTAGTCTAGAGGACAGTTCCTACGAGCAGTACTTC. This codes for CASSLEDSSYEQYF.

This clone was observed once. The chain employs TRBV28 and TRBJ1-5; 8 nucleotides agree with TRBD1. The CDR3 has 16 amino acids. The V gene's germline CDR1 is MDHEN and CDR2 SYDVKM. With 1 base clipped from V and 6 bases from J, the junction kept 8 bases outside the gene matches. The CDR3 region has the DNA TGTGCCAGCAGTTTATTATCAGGGGGCAGATTTCAGCCCCAGCATTTT. Translating gives CASSLLSGGRFQPQHF. Complete variable domain (other parts from reference TRBV28 and TRBJ1-5): DVKVTQSSRYLVKRTGEKVFLECVQDMDHENMFWYRQDPGLGLRLIYFSYDVKMKEKGDIPEGYSVSREKKERFSLILESASTNQTSMYLCASSLLSGGRFQPQHFGDGTRLSIL.

This clone was detected only a few times. This chain links TRBV7-8 with TRBJ2-7; D remains unclear. This CDR3 has 13 residues. Trimming took 2 bases from V and 4 from J, leaving 9 bases between them. From germline, CDR1 is SGHVS and CDR2 FQNEAQ. The CDR3 DNA reads TGTGCCAGCAGCTTAAGCCGTAATTACGAGCAGTACGTC. Protein sequence: CASSLSRNYEQYV.

The rearrangement uses TRBV5-5 and TRBJ2-3, with D unclear. The germline gives CDR1 SGHKS, CDR2 YYEKEE (reference sequence). The V end was cut by 0 bases, the J end by 2 bases, with 16 bases between. This CDR3 comprises 17 residues. The CDR3 DNA follows: TGTGCCAGCAGCTTGGAACCGCAGAATATATACACAGATACGCAGTATTTT. Translating it yields CASSLEPQNIYTDTQYF.

The chain employs TRBV4-1 and TRBJ2-3; TRBD2 might be the D (6 bases). The germline CDR1 and CDR2 sequences are MGHRA and YSYEKL. This CDR3 comprises 18 residues. The V end lost 1 base, the J end lost 3 bases, and 20 bases lay between the germline ends. The CDR3 spells CASSQGRIGAGRTDTQYF. As DNA, the CDR3 is TGCGCCAGCAGCCAAGGGCGGATCGGCGCGGGACGGACAGATACGCAGTATTTT.

This clone was observed a handful of times. This chain uses TRBV7-2 with TRBJ2-2; the D gene is possibly TRBD1 (6 bases). V dropped 1 base and J dropped 5 bases, with 11 bases sitting between them. The V gene's germline CDR1 is SGHTA and CDR2 FQGNSA. The CDR3 totals 15 residues. The CDR3 DNA sequence: TGTGCCAGCAGCTTAGTAGGGACACCTACCGGGGAGCTGTTTTTT. Its protein is CASSLVGTPTGELFF.

This clone came up a few times. This chain uses TRBV7-9 with TRBJ1-1; D possibly corresponds to TRBD1 (5 bases). V was cut by 4 bases and J by 5 bases, with 11 bases left in between. The CDR3 length is 13 residues. The germline CDR1 and CDR2 sequences are SEHNR and FQNEAQ (reference sequence). The CDR3 DNA reads as TGTGCCAGCAGCTCCCTTGCAGGGACTGAAGCTTTCTTT. It codes for CASSSLAGTEAFF.

The CDR3 loop is CASSYPGGGYEQYF. The CDR3 DNA reads TGTGCCAGCAGTTACCCCGGGGGGGGTTACGAGCAGTACTTC. The chain employs TRBV6-2 or TRBV6-3 and TRBJ2-7; TRBD2 agrees at 8 bases. This CDR3 comprises 14 residues. From germline, CDR1 is MNHEY and CDR2 SVGEGT. V lost 2 bases and J lost 4; bases outside the gene matches: 4.

The chain recombines TRBV6-5 with TRBJ2-7; perhaps TRBD1 as D (6 bases). The ends were cut back, 5 bases at V and 3 bases at J, with 17 bases in the middle. Germline loops: CDR1 MNHEY, CDR2 SVGAGI. This CDR3 region has 15 residues. The CDR3 coding sequence is TGTGCCAGCAGTCCCCTGGACAGCTTGCTCTACGAGCAGTACGTC. Its protein product is CASSPLDSLLYEQYV.

This clone has just one count. CDR3 in amino acids: CASSQAPSGSRNEQFF. The CDR3 region has the DNA TGCGCCAGCAGCCAGGCCCCCAGCGGGAGTAGGAATGAGCAGTTCTTC. The V and J genes are TRBV4-1 and TRBJ2-1; 8 nucleotides align to TRBD2. The length of the CDR3 is 16 residues. With 3 bases clipped from V and 7 bases from J, the junction kept 11 bases outside the gene matches. Germline V gene lookup returns CDR1 MGHRA and CDR2 YSYEKL.

For this clone: Compared with germline, one end of the junction differs, possibly owing to a read error. This chain joins TRBV7-7 and TRBJ2-1, with 8 bases fitting TRBD2. Germline V lookup: CDR1 SSHAT, CDR2 FNYEAQ (reference sequence). CDR3 size: 16 residues. The CDR3 reads CASSATGLDGVNEQFF. As DNA, the CDR3 is TGTGCTAGCAGCGCAACGGGACTAGATGGGGTCAATGAGCAGTTCTTC. Together with reference TRBV7-7 and TRBJ2-1, the CDR3 gives the full variable domain: GAGVSQSPRYKVTKRGQDVTLRCDPISSHATLYWYQQALGQGPEFLTYFNYEAQPDKSGLPSDRFSAERPEGSISTLTIQRTEQRDSAMYRCASSATGLDGVNEQFFGPGTRLTVL.

The chain links TRBV18 to TRBJ1-3; the D gene is possibly TRBD1 (5 bases). Per germline, CDR1 KGHSH and CDR2 LQKENI. The V end was cut by 3 bases, the J end by 0 bases, with 15 bases between. The CDR3 covers 17 residues. The CDR3 DNA sequence: TGTGCCAGCTCACCGACAGCCTTCCAGCACTCTGGAAACACCATATATTTT. This encodes CASSPTAFQHSGNTIYF.